These 24 T cell receptor beta chains share one sample of origin, sequenced in a study of early stage breast cancer tumors (dated by TCRdb to about 2017). Library preparation was by the immunoSEQ multiplex PCR assay. What TCRdb holds here is the immuneACCESS table cut down to in-frame rearrangements. Part of the clones is not present; checked against another copy, under half of the missing clones reflect an unresolved V gene, and the others are unexplained. The sample records under 35,000 clones, almost 85% of which are singletons. 9.3% of the sample comes from the top ten. Sequencing was performed on blood. The receptors stem from a person in their fifties with breast cancer.

The chain combines TRBV30 with TRBJ1-1; a weak D match, TRBD1 (5 bases). This CDR3 spans 14 amino acids. The germline V gene encodes CDR1 GTSNPN and CDR2 SVGIG (reference sequence). With 4 bases removed from V and 0 bases from J, the gap between germline ends came to 12 bases. CDR3 amino acids: CAWIYRTMNTEAFF. Here the CDR3 DNA reads TGTGCCTGGATCTATCGGACAATGAACACTGAAGCTTTCTTT.

The chain employs TRBV19 and TRBJ1-1; D uncertain. The CDR3 is 14 residues long. With 8 bases removed from V and 4 bases from J, the gap between germline ends came to 17 bases. CDR1 LNHDA and CDR2 SQIVND come from the germline V gene (reference sequence). CDR3 residues: CASLLPGPITEAFF. The CDR3 nucleotides read TGTGCCAGTTTGTTACCGGGCCCCATCACTGAAGCTTTCTTT.

The chain is built from TRBV5-1 and TRBJ2-2; D is unresolved. The V end was cut by 5 bases, the J end by 6 bases, with 11 bases between. Germline V gene sequence: CDR1 SGHRS, CDR2 YFSETQ. The CDR3 spans 13 residues. The CDR3 protein is CASSSTAPGELFF. The CDR3 coding sequence is TGCGCCAGCAGTTCGACCGCCCCCGGGGAGCTGTTTTTT. The whole variable domain, filled in from reference TRBV5-1 and TRBJ2-2, reads KAGVTQTPRYLIKTRGQQVTLSCSPISGHRSVSWYQQTPGQGLQFLFEYFSETQRNKGNFPGRFSGRQFSNSRSEMNVSTLELGDSALYLCASSSTAPGELFFGEGSRLTVL.

The CDR3 nucleotides read TGCGCCAGCAGCCAAGATATGCGAGAGACCCAGTACTTC. Translation: CASSQDMRETQYF. The chain combines TRBV4-3 with TRBJ2-5; D remains unclear. The CDR3 consists of 13 residues. Germline loops: CDR1 LGHNA, CDR2 YSLEER. V gave up 0 bases and J gave up 4 bases, with 6 bases separating them.

The chain uses TRBV9 and TRBJ2-5, with D possibly being TRBD1 (6 bases). V lost 4 bases, J lost 2 bases, and 12 bases lay in between. The CDR3 extends over 14 amino acids. Germline V lookup: CDR1 SGDLS, CDR2 YYNGEE. The DNA of the CDR3 is TGTGCCAGCAGCCCCGGACAGATACAAGAGACCCAGTACTTC. Residues: CASSPGQIQETQYF.

The J gene is TRBJ1-3, the V gene TRBV28, with D hard to call. The CDR3 contains 13 residues. Germline V gives CDR1 MDHEN, CDR2 SYDVKM. Trimming left V 7 bases short and J 1 base short, with 8 bases between. The CDR3 sequence: CASTVTSGNTIYF. As DNA, the CDR3 is TGTGCCAGCACAGTGACATCTGGAAACACCATATATTTT.

The V and J genes are TRBV27 and TRBJ2-7; 8 bases fit TRBD2. V was pared by 6 bases and J by 5 bases, with 15 bases of the junction left unmatched. The CDR3 runs to 16 residues. The germline V gene has CDR1 MNHEY and CDR2 SMNVEV (reference sequence). The CDR3 here is CASRTTILAGWDEQYF. CDR3 bases: TGTGCCAGCAGGACCACAATCTTAGCGGGGTGGGACGAGCAGTACTTC.

The gene calls are TRBV5-5 and TRBJ1-1; no clear D. The germline V gene has CDR1 SGHKS and CDR2 YYEKEE (reference sequence). The CDR3 sequence is 12 residues long. V was clipped by 4 bases and J by 5 bases, with 9 bases between them. Here the CDR3 DNA reads TGTGCCAGCAGCAACGGAGGGACTGAAGCTTTCTTT. Translating it yields CASSNGGTEAFF.

The rearrangement uses TRBV5-1 and TRBJ2-1; TRBD1 matches at 7 bases. The CDR3 sequence is 15 residues long. Unmatched junction bases numbered 5, after V lost 3 bases and J lost 2 bases. CDR1 SGHRS and CDR2 YFSETQ come from the germline V gene. CDR3 in DNA: TGCGCCAGCAGCTCAAACAGGGGAGCCTACAATGAGCAGTTCTTC. Its protein product is CASSSNRGAYNEQFF.

This chain links TRBV7-9 with TRBJ2-7; 9 nucleotides line up with TRBD2. Germline values: CDR1 SEHNR, CDR2 FQNEAQ (reference sequence). Trimming took 5 bases from V and 6 from J; bases not matched to a gene: 8. The CDR3 is 14 residues long. CDR3 sequence (DNA): TGTGCCAGCAGCCCAGGACTAGCGTCCGTCGAGCAGTACTTC. It is translated as CASSPGLASVEQYF.

The chain uses TRBV9 and TRBJ2-3, with 10 bases matching TRBD1. CDR1 and CDR2 (germline): SGDLS, YYNGEE. V lost 5 bases, J lost 5 bases, and 11 bases stayed unmatched. The CDR3 is 16 amino acids. The CDR3 sequence is CASSDTGQGYGDTQYF. The CDR3 nucleotides read TGTGCCAGCAGTGACACGGGACAGGGGTATGGAGATACGCAGTATTTT.

The chain recombines TRBV6-5 with TRBJ2-7, with 9 bases lining up with TRBD1. The length of the CDR3 is 14 residues. Losses at the gene ends were 6 bases for V and 1 base for J; bases not matched to a gene: 4. The V gene's germline CDR1 is MNHEY and CDR2 SVGAGI. CDR3 in amino acids: CASSNDRGSYEQYF. The CDR3 nucleotides read TGTGCCAGCAGCAACGACAGGGGGTCCTACGAGCAGTACTTC.

The rearrangement links TRBV10-3 to TRBJ1-2, with TRBD1 matching 10 bases. J lost 4 bases, V lost 7 bases, and 12 bases had no gene match. From germline, CDR1 is ENHRY and CDR2 SYGVKD. The CDR3 has 16 amino acids. The CDR3 reads CAITSGTGDFTYGYTF. Written as DNA, the CDR3 is TGTGCCATCACCTCCGGGACAGGGGACTTTACCTATGGCTACACCTTC.

The rearrangement uses TRBV4-1 and TRBJ1-6; 7 bases agree with TRBD1. From germline, CDR1 is MGHRA and CDR2 YSYEKL. Germline trimming cut 4 bases from V and 5 bases from J; bases unmatched to any gene: 5. This CDR3 spans 15 amino acids. The CDR3 DNA sequence: TGCGCCAGCAGCCCACAGGGGAACGATAATTCACCCCTCCACTTT. It specifies CASSPQGNDNSPLHF.

This clone was detected only once. This sequence joins TRBV11-1 and TRBJ2-2, with D unresolved. The V end was cut by 5 bases, the J end by 7 bases, with 20 bases between. The CDR3 consists of 16 residues. Germline V gene data show CDR1 as SGHAT and CDR2 as FQDESV (reference sequence). In DNA form, the CDR3 reads TGTGCCAGCAGCGGGCGGCCGCTAGGGTCGAACGGGGAGCTGTTTTTT. Translation gives CASSGRPLGSNGELFF.

The chain has TRBV30 and TRBJ1-1, with 9 bases lining up with TRBD1. The CDR3 is 14 residues long. Germline CDR1 and CDR2: GTSNPN and SVGIG (reference sequence). V shed 5 bases and J 1 base; nucleotides not matched to a gene: 5. The CDR3 sequence is CAWVRDRANTEAFF. CDR3 sequence (DNA): TGTGCCTGGGTAAGGGACAGGGCGAACACTGAAGCTTTCTTT.

The V gene is TRBV6-6, the J gene TRBJ1-2, with D possibly TRBD1 on 5 matching bases. Trimming cost V 7 bases and J 4 bases, with 13 bases left between them. Germline lookup yields CDR1 MNHNY and CDR2 SVGAGI (reference sequence). This CDR3 spans 13 amino acids. CDR3 sequence reads: CASTFGAGYGYTF. In DNA form, the CDR3 reads TGTGCCAGCACCTTTGGGGCGGGCTATGGCTACACCTTC.

The chain links TRBV25-1 to TRBJ2-7; either TRBD1 or TRBD2 may fit D (5 bases each). Per germline, CDR1 MGHDK and CDR2 SYGVNS. V dropped 8 bases and J dropped 2 bases, with 16 bases sitting between them. The CDR3 has 14 residues. The CDR3 is CASYFSRDAYEQYF. CDR3 DNA: TGTGCCAGCTACTTTTCCAGGGACGCCTACGAGCAGTACTTC.

The chain recombines TRBV7-9 with TRBJ1-1; 8 bases map to TRBD1. CDR3 size: 14 residues. V dropped 8 bases and J dropped 4; count of bases not matched to a gene: 9. Germline V gives CDR1 SEHNR, CDR2 FQNEAQ (reference sequence). The CDR3 reads CASFFGQGSTEAFF. In nucleotides, the CDR3 is TGTGCCAGCTTTTTCGGACAGGGTAGCACTGAAGCTTTCTTT.

The J gene is TRBJ2-1, the V gene TRBV7-9; TRBD1 matches at 9 bases. V shed 3 bases, J shed 7 bases, and the junction held 4 bases outside the gene matches. Germline assignment: CDR1 SEHNR and CDR2 FQNEAQ (reference sequence). CDR3 length: 14 residues. The CDR3 protein is CASSFGTGMNEQFF. The DNA of the CDR3 is TGTGCCAGCAGCTTCGGGACAGGGATGAATGAGCAGTTCTTC.

This rearrangement joins TRBV29-1 to TRBJ2-1; possible D gene TRBD2, 6 bases. Trimming stripped 5 bases from V and 16 bases from J, with 24 bases between. Germline values: CDR1 SQVTM, CDR2 ANQGSEA. The CDR3 runs 13 residues. Here the CDR3 reads CSVRGTYEFVYFF. The DNA for the CDR3 is TGCAGCGTTCGGGGGACTTACGAGTTCGTATACTTCTTC.

The gene calls are TRBV5-1 and TRBJ2-2, with TRBD2 as a possible D gene (5 bases). Germline CDR1 and CDR2: SGHRS and YFSETQ. The V end was cut by 1 base, the J end by 7 bases, with 17 bases between. This CDR3 spans 16 amino acids. CDR3 sequence reads: CASSLRGSPSNGELFF. CDR3 nucleotide sequence: TGCGCCAGCAGCTTGCGAGGGTCACCGTCAAACGGGGAGCTGTTTTTT.

The rearrangement joins TRBV15 to TRBJ2-5; TRBD2 might be the D (5 bases). This CDR3 spans 15 amino acids. Germline CDR1 is LNHNV and CDR2 is YYDKDF (reference sequence). V shed 0 bases and J shed 5 bases, with 13 bases lying between them. The DNA of the CDR3 is TGTGCCACCAGCAGAGATGGTAGCGCCTTTGAGACCCAGTACTTC. This encodes CATSRDGSAFETQYF. Variable domain in full (rest from reference TRBV15 and TRBJ2-5): DAMVIQNPRYQVTQFGKPVTLSCSQTLNHNVMYWYQQKSSQAPKLLFHYYDKDFNNEADTPDNFQSRRPNTSFCFLDIRSPGLGDTAMYLCATSRDGSAFETQYFGPGTRLLVL.

V usage is TRBV6-5 and J usage is TRBJ2-1, with 12 bases aligning to TRBD2. Per the germline V gene, CDR1 is MNHEY and CDR2 is SVGAGI. This CDR3 region has 16 residues. With 2 bases clipped from V and 8 bases from J, the junction kept 7 bases outside the gene matches. CDR3: CASSYPLAGGLHEQFF. The CDR3, as DNA: TGTGCCAGCAGTTACCCACTAGCGGGGGGTTTGCATGAGCAGTTCTTC.